This entry lists 26 T cell receptor beta chains sequenced from one sample in a study of blood T cells in healthy people across ages. Combining a sample-barcoded 5' primer with a J-beta primer mix, a second PCR ran for 7 to 11 cycles. A single record per CDR3 protein comes from TCRdb applying MiXCR to the 5' RACE reads. This table holds over 1.5 million distinct CDR3 sequences, 40% to 55% found once. Source material: blood. The source is a woman in her thirties or forties in good health.

The gene calls are TRBV12-3 or TRBV12-4 and TRBJ1-2, with D perhaps matching TRBD1 (5 bases). This CDR3 has 14 amino acids. Deletions cut 4 bases from V and 4 bases from J, with 13 bases between. The CDR3 loop is CASSSRGTGYGYTF. CDR3 DNA: TGTGCCAGCAGTTCGCGTGGGACGGGCTATGGCTACACCTTC.

V is TRBV12-3 or TRBV12-4 and J is TRBJ1-2, with unresolved D. V was trimmed by 8 bases and J by 0 bases, leaving 19 bases between them. This CDR3 spans 16 amino acids. CDR3 protein: CASSPRRHPANYGYTF. CDR3 nucleotide sequence: TGTGCCAGCTCCCCTCGGCGACATCCAGCTAACTATGGCTACACCTTC.

The chain has TRBV7-2 and TRBJ2-1; D is uncertain. Germline V gene data show CDR1 as SGHTA and CDR2 as FQGNSA. The V and J ends lost 1 base and 9 bases respectively, with 7 bases between them. This CDR3 comprises 12 residues. Here the CDR3 DNA reads TGTGCCAGCAGCTTAGATAGCACTGAGCAGTTCTTC. Amino acids: CASSLDSTEQFF.

This clonotype was seen a few times. The rearrangement uses TRBV9 and TRBJ2-1; D uncertain. This CDR3 spans 15 amino acids. The V end was cut by 4 bases, the J end by 7 bases, with 18 bases between. The germline gives CDR1 SGDLS, CDR2 YYNGEE. CDR3 DNA sequence: TGTGCCAGCAGCCCCCACCCCCTGGAACTAAATGAGCAGTTCTTC. Translating it yields CASSPHPLELNEQFF.

This clonotype was recorded a few times. The chain links TRBV20-1 to TRBJ2-7; tentatively, D is TRBD2 (5 bases). This CDR3 is built from 13 residues. Germline assignment: CDR1 DFQATT and CDR2 SNEGSKA (reference sequence). Trimming pared 3 bases from V and 3 bases from J, leaving 12 bases between. The CDR3 DNA sequence: TGCAGTGCTAGCGGGATGACTGGCTACGAGCAGTACTTC. Amino acid sequence: CSASGMTGYEQYF.

V usage is TRBV4-1 and J usage is TRBJ2-1; TRBD2 agrees at 8 bases. With V trimmed by 0 bases and J by 7 bases, 8 bases remained unmatched. The CDR3 contains 16 residues. In germline, CDR1 is MGHRA, CDR2 YSYEKL. Here the CDR3 reads CASSQEGTRLMNEQFF. For the CDR3, the DNA is TGCGCCAGCAGCCAAGAAGGGACTAGGTTGATGAATGAGCAGTTCTTC.

This chain links TRBV20-1 with TRBJ2-3, with D hard to call. Trimming pared 1 base from V and 7 bases from J, leaving 15 bases between. Germline V CDR1 and CDR2: DFQATT, SNEGSKA (reference sequence). This CDR3 is 14 amino acids long. The CDR3 loop is CSARGISARNTQYF. The CDR3 nucleotides read TGCAGTGCTAGAGGTATTTCGGCGCGGAATACGCAGTATTTT.

The V gene is TRBV4-1, the J gene TRBJ1-4, with no clear D. Germline loops: CDR1 MGHRA, CDR2 YSYEKL. V shed 2 bases and J shed 15 bases, with 25 bases lying between them. There are 16 residues in the CDR3. The CDR3 DNA reads as TGCGCCAGCAGCCAAAGTCTGAGGCCGCTTAACGAAGAATTGTTTTTT. It translates to CASSQSLRPLNEELFF.

The rearrangement links TRBV6-6 to TRBJ2-1, with D perhaps TRBD2 (5 bases). Trimming left V 6 bases short and J 6 bases short, with 6 bases between. This CDR3 contains 11 residues. Germline assignment: CDR1 MNHNY and CDR2 SVGAGI (reference sequence). The CDR3: CASSGLNEQFF. CDR3 in DNA: TGTGCCAGCAGCGGACTCAATGAGCAGTTCTTC.

The chain combines TRBV6-2 or TRBV6-3 with TRBJ2-5; 12 positions agree with TRBD2. Germline values: CDR1 MNHEY, CDR2 SVGEGT. V dropped 0 bases and J dropped 10; count of bases not matched to a gene: 18. The length of the CDR3 is 19 residues. The CDR3 here is CASSYSQEWTSGVRDDQYF. The CDR3 nucleotides are TGTGCCAGCAGTTACTCTCAGGAGTGGACTAGCGGGGTGAGAGATGACCAGTACTTC.

The V gene is TRBV4-2, the J gene TRBJ1-4; D gene uncertain. The CDR3 is 16 residues long. V was cut by 0 bases and J by 9 bases, with 17 bases left in between. Germline values: CDR1 LGHNA, CDR2 YNFKEQ. CDR3 bases: TGTGCCAGCAGCCAAGATAGGCGACCCGGCGGTCAAAAACTGTTTTTT. The encoded protein is CASSQDRRPGGQKLFF.

This clonotype has more than one count but fewer than ten. The V and J genes are TRBV7-6 and TRBJ2-5; D call uncertain. CDR1 and CDR2 (germline): SGHVS, FNYEAQ. This CDR3 comprises 13 residues. Deletions cut 5 bases from V and 5 bases from J, with 12 bases between. The CDR3: CASSVIFEETQYF. For the CDR3, the DNA is TGTGCCAGCAGCGTAATTTTCGAGGAGACCCAGTACTTC.

This chain uses TRBV7-8 with TRBJ2-5; D not resolved. There are 11 residues in the CDR3. The germline V and J ends were trimmed by 5 bases and 7 bases, with 8 bases remaining between them. The germline V gene encodes CDR1 SGHVS and CDR2 FQNEAQ. In DNA form, the CDR3 reads TGTGCCAGCAGCCCGCGAGCGACCCAGTACTTC. Translating gives CASSPRATQYF.

The genes are TRBV6-2 or TRBV6-3 and TRBJ2-4; TRBD1 is a possible D gene (6 bases). Matching the DNA end better, TRBJ2-7 makes the J call doubtful. The germline gives CDR1 MNHEY, CDR2 SVGEGT. The CDR3 spans 14 residues. The CDR3 protein is CASRAPRGKYEQYF. In DNA, the CDR3 is TGTGCCAGCAGGGCTCCCAGGGGAAAATACGAGCAGTACTTC.

This rearrangement joins TRBV7-2 to TRBJ2-2; 8 bases align to TRBD1. This CDR3 spans 16 amino acids. Germline V gene sequence: CDR1 SGHTA, CDR2 FQGNSA. J was trimmed by 3 bases and V by 5 bases; bases with no gene match: 8. CDR3 loop: CASSTRRTGYTGELFF. The CDR3 bases are TGTGCCAGCAGCACACGTAGGACAGGGTACACCGGGGAGCTGTTTTTT.

The rearrangement uses TRBV18 and TRBJ2-1; possible D gene TRBD1, 7 bases. The V end was cut by 5 bases, the J end by 0 bases, with 14 bases between. Per the germline V gene, CDR1 is KGHSH and CDR2 is LQKENI. CDR3 length: 16 residues. The DNA for the CDR3 is TGTGCCAGCTCATCTAACAGGGGAGGCTCCTACAATGAGCAGTTCTTC. This gives the protein CASSSNRGGSYNEQFF.

V and J are TRBV4-2 and TRBJ1-2; perhaps TRBD1 as D (6 bases). Trimming took off 1 base at V and 4 bases at J, with 13 bases between the two ends. Germline-derived CDR1 and CDR2 are LGHNA and YNFKEQ. The CDR3 has 15 amino acids. The CDR3, as DNA: TGTGCCAGCAGCCAAGGGCCAGGGGATACCTATGGCTACACCTTC. It specifies CASSQGPGDTYGYTF.

The rearrangement joins TRBV27 to TRBJ2-7, with D maybe TRBD2 (6 bases). V lost 6 bases to trimming and J lost 3 bases, with 12 bases between them. CDR1 and CDR2 (germline): MNHEY, SMNVEV (reference sequence). This CDR3 is built from 13 residues. CDR3 amino acids: CASSAGPVYEQYF. CDR3 DNA: TGTGCCAGCAGCGCGGGACCTGTCTACGAGCAGTACTTC.

The V and J genes are TRBV7-2 and TRBJ2-3; D gene unclear. There are 15 residues in the CDR3. The germline CDR1 and CDR2 sequences are SGHTA and FQGNSA. The germline V and J ends were trimmed by 1 base and 7 bases, with 15 bases remaining between them. CDR3 sequence: CASSLGADLYYTQYF. The CDR3 nucleotides read TGTGCCAGCAGCTTAGGGGCAGATCTTTATTATACGCAGTATTTT.

V usage is TRBV6-4 and J usage is TRBJ2-1; maybe TRBD2 (7 bases). V lost 4 bases and J lost 0, with 13 bases in between. The CDR3 length is 16 residues. CDR1 MRHNA and CDR2 SNTAGT come from the germline V gene. CDR3: CASSVRGGLSYNEQFF. In nucleotides, the CDR3 is TGTGCCAGCAGTGTTAGGGGGGGCCTCTCCTACAATGAGCAGTTCTTC.

V usage is TRBV12-3 or TRBV12-4 and J usage is TRBJ2-1; 13 positions match TRBD2. The V segment lost 5 bases and the J segment 0 bases; nucleotides outside the gene matches: 7. The CDR3 has 18 residues. CDR3 DNA sequence: TGTGCCAGCAGTACTAGCGGGGGGGCCGGGAGCTCCTACAATGAGCAGTTCTTC. Translated, it gives CASSTSGGAGSSYNEQFF.

This clonotype was counted only a few times. J is TRBJ2-3 and V is TRBV13; 9 nucleotides match TRBD2. Germline V CDR1 and CDR2: PRHDT, FYEKMQ (reference sequence). The CDR3 contains 18 residues. V lost 0 bases, J lost 2 bases, and 9 bases stayed unmatched. The CDR3 DNA follows: TGTGCCAGCAGCTTAGGTGGGGGGGGACTAGCCCTCACAGATACGCAGTATTTT. It specifies CASSLGGGGLALTDTQYF.

V gene TRBV25-1 combines with J gene TRBJ1-2, with a weak D call TRBD1 (6 bases). CDR1 and CDR2 from the germline V gene are MGHDK and SYGVNS. V lost 1 base and J 6 bases, leaving 9 bases between the germline ends. The CDR3 consists of 13 residues. The CDR3 reads CASSEFRGNGYTF. In DNA, the CDR3 is TGTGCCAGCAGTGAATTCAGGGGCAATGGCTACACCTTC.

This clonotype was observed at least ten times. J is TRBJ2-5 and V is TRBV12-3 or TRBV12-4; the D is unclear. V was trimmed by 6 bases and J by 0 bases, leaving 5 bases between them. This CDR3 region has 12 residues. The CDR3 sequence: CASRSYQETQYF. The CDR3 DNA follows: TGTGCCAGCAGATCGTACCAAGAGACCCAGTACTTC.

V gene TRBV7-6 combines with J gene TRBJ2-7; the D gene is possibly TRBD2 (6 bases). The V gene's germline CDR1 is SGHVS and CDR2 FNYEAQ. The CDR3 spans 14 residues. V was pared by 5 bases and J by 5 bases, with 16 bases between. The CDR3 region has the DNA TGTGCCAGCAGCGTATATTCGGGGGTCAACGAGCAGTACTTC. It translates to CASSVYSGVNEQYF.

This chain links TRBV27 with TRBJ2-2; D not resolved. This CDR3 spans 14 amino acids. Germline-derived CDR1 and CDR2 are MNHEY and SMNVEV (reference sequence). The ends were cut back, 3 bases at V and 3 bases at J, with 8 bases in the middle. The CDR3 sequence is CASSLNSYTGELFF. In DNA form, the CDR3 reads TGTGCCAGCAGTTTGAATAGCTACACCGGGGAGCTGTTTTTT.